This section outlines one TCR beta chain sequence together with its context. This sample is part of a study of T cell changes during pregnancy in multiple sclerosis. TCRdb's copy holds only in-frame clones and misses some; the assay was immunoSEQ multiplex PCR. The top ten clones hold 0.8% to 1% of a sample with 65,000 to 95,000 clones, 90% to 95% of them seen once. CDR3 size: 14 residues. The germline V gene has CDR1 SNHLY and CDR2 FYNNEI. V lost 11 bases, J lost 2 bases, and 15 bases lay in between. This chain connects TRBV2 to TRBJ2-2; D is unresolved. The sequence was obtained from a female donor in good health, enrolled as a control in a pregnancy study. The specimen was peripheral blood, collected in the second trimester of pregnancy. CDR3 nucleotides: TGTGCCGCTTTAGAGGCAATAAACACCGGGGAGCTGTTTTTT. The encoded protein is CAALEAINTGELFF.